A selection of T cell receptor beta chains follows, all from one sample in a study of graft-versus-host responses after intestinal transplantation. Using immunoSEQ multiplex PCR, the repertoire was profiled, and TCRdb retains in-frame clones only, with some absent. Of 90,000 to 95,000 clones in the sample, over 80% are singletons; the top ten hold about 0.5%. These receptors lack a known antigen. The material was unstimulated CD8+ T cells sorted from spleen or lymph node cells, obtained before intestinal transplant. These receptors were obtained from a human donor who received an intestinal transplant. Both conserved end residues are part of each CDR3. The D gene is left open where the match is weak. Where a row states a size, it is once, few, many or the class of an expanded clone; other rows omit it.

j_call v_call d_call clone_size cdr3_nt cdr3_aa
TRBJ1-1 TRBV4-1 NA once TGCGCCAGCAGCCAAATAACGCGGGCGATGAACACTGAAGCTTTCTTT CASSQITRAMNTEAFF
TRBJ2-1 TRBV7-7 TRBD1 NA TGTGCCAGCAGCCCCAGACAGGGGCAATACAATGAGCAGTTCTTC CASSPRQGQYNEQFF
TRBJ1-1 TRBV9 NA NA TGTGCCAGCAGCGTAGGGTCGGGAGTGTACACTGAAGCTTTCTTT CASSVGSGVYTEAFF
TRBJ1-5 TRBV6-1 NA once TGTGCCAGCAGTGAGAGGGAGCCCCAGCATTTT CASSEREPQHF
TRBJ2-1 TRBV19 NA NA TGTGCCAGTCGCAATTCCGCGGGGGCCAATGAGCAGTTCTTC CASRNSAGANEQFF
TRBJ2-1 TRBV11-2 NA NA TGTGCCAGCAGCTCAGGACTGGAGCAGTTCTTC CASSSGLEQFF
TRBJ2-2 TRBV4-1 TRBD1 NA TGCGCCAGCAGCGGACAGGGGCCGAACACCGGGGAGCTGTTTTTT CASSGQGPNTGELFF
TRBJ2-7 TRBV5-4 NA NA TGTGCCAGCAGCTTGCGACTCGACGAGCAGTACTTC CASSLRLDEQYF
TRBJ1-5 TRBV4-3 NA NA TGCGCCAGCAGCCAAGATATTGCGGGGAGGGGAGCTCAGCCCCAGCATTTT CASSQDIAGRGAQPQHF
TRBJ2-2 TRBV27 TRBD2 NA TGTGCCAGCAGTTTATTGGGACTAGCGGGAGATGGCACCGGGGAGCTGTTTTTT CASSLLGLAGDGTGELFF
TRBJ2-1 TRBV10-2 NA few TGCGCCAGCAGTGACAGCTCCTACAATGAGCAGTTCTTC CASSDSSYNEQFF
TRBJ2-7 TRBV19 NA NA TGTGCCAGTAGTATCGGGGGTACCATCTACGAGCAGTACTTC CASSIGGTIYEQYF
TRBJ2-7 TRBV28 TRBD2 NA TGTGCCAGCAGTCCCCCGGGGGGGTTTTCCTACGAGCAGTACTTC CASSPPGGFSYEQYF
TRBJ1-1 TRBV23-1 NA NA TGCGCCAGTCCCGCTTTGGCCCTGAACACTGAAGCTTTCTTT CASPALALNTEAFF
TRBJ2-5 TRBV5-1 NA NA TGCGCCAGCAGCTTTCAGGGAATCGCAGAGACCCAGTACTTC CASSFQGIAETQYF
TRBJ2-1 TRBV7-2 NA NA TGTGCCAGCAGCTTAGTTACGGCCAGCGGGGAGCAGTTCTTC CASSLVTASGEQFF
TRBJ2-3 TRBV28 TRBD2 NA TGTGCCAGCAGTCCAACTAGCGGGAGTTCTACAGATACGCAGTATTTT CASSPTSGSSTDTQYF